One sample yielded the 2 T cell receptor beta chains listed below, sequenced in a study of T-cell reconstitution after alpha-beta-depleted transplantation in children. Unique molecular identifiers were incorporated when the TCRbeta library was constructed. TCRdb reprocessed the PCR reads via MiXCR and lists one record per CDR3 protein. The sample holds some 220,000 distinct CDR3 sequences, about 11% seen once. The starting material was PBMCs, obtained before TCRalphabeta/CD19-depleted stem cell transplant. Receptors originate from a child less than two years old with acute myeloid leukemia, due to receive a stem cell transplant.

In its sample, this clonotype was seen many times. V gene TRBV5-1 combines with J gene TRBJ2-5, with TRBD1 as a possible D gene (5 bases). Looked up from germline, CDR1 is SGHRS and CDR2 is YFSETQ. V dropped 5 bases and J dropped 5 bases, with 13 bases sitting between them. CDR3 length equals 13 residues. The CDR3: CASRGQGGETQYF. Written as DNA, the CDR3 is TGCGCCAGCAGAGGGCAGGGCGGTGAGACCCAGTACTTC.

This clonotype showed up many times. The V and J genes are TRBV20-1 and TRBJ2-1; D possibly corresponds to TRBD2 (5 bases). The germline V and J ends were trimmed by 0 bases and 9 bases, with 15 bases remaining between them. Germline V lookup: CDR1 DFQATT, CDR2 SNEGSKA (reference sequence). The CDR3 extends over 14 amino acids. The CDR3 DNA reads TGCAGTGCTAGAGATCTGGGCAGACGGGGTGAGCAGTTCTTC. Protein sequence: CSARDLGRRGEQFF.